A single sample gave rise to the 9 T cell receptor beta chains below, sequenced in a study of shared clonotypes between healthy human individuals. Generated by immunoSEQ multiplex PCR, the TCRdb table keeps only in-frame clones and is missing some. The data show 2 million to 2.5 million clones, more than 85% seen once. The sequenced sample consisted of naive CD4+ T cells from PBMCs. The subset here: CD45RA+ positively selected. The receptors originated from a young man in good health. Some clones in this sample may be carry-over from other donors' samples.

Note on this clone: Other DNA sequences of this sample code for an identical CDR3. The chain couples TRBV7-9 to TRBJ1-5; D unclear. This CDR3 has 13 amino acids. Germline V gene sequence: CDR1 SEHNR, CDR2 FQNEAQ (reference sequence). The V gene lost 3 bases and the J gene lost 7 bases, with 10 bases spanning the gap. In nucleotides, the CDR3 is TGTGCCAGCAGCTTTGAAGGTACCCAGCCCCAGCATTTT. Translated: CASSFEGTQPQHF.

The chain is built from TRBV6-5 and TRBJ1-5; a weak D match, TRBD1 (6 bases). V lost 8 bases to trimming and J lost 15 bases, with 26 bases between them. This CDR3 spans 14 amino acids. Germline values: CDR1 MNHEY, CDR2 SVGAGI. The CDR3 bases are TGTGCCAGCCTCCTGGGGGGCGGCTATTTGTATGCGCATTTT. Translating gives CASLLGGGYLYAHF.

V usage is TRBV15 and J usage is TRBJ2-1, with D possibly being TRBD1 (6 bases). V was shortened by 4 bases and J by 6 bases, with 13 bases between the two germline ends. The CDR3 loop spans 14 amino acids. Germline CDR1 and CDR2: LNHNV and YYDKDF (reference sequence). The CDR3 region has the DNA TGTGCCACCAGCAAGCAACAGGGACCCAATGAGCAGTTCTTC. It is translated as CATSKQQGPNEQFF.

In its sample, this clone was seen once. The chain is built from TRBV4-3 and TRBJ1-2, with 12 positions matching TRBD1. The ends lost 0 bases at V and 8 bases at J; junction bases unmatched: 4. Germline values: CDR1 LGHNA, CDR2 YSLEER. There are 15 residues in the CDR3. The CDR3 DNA sequence: TGCGCCAGCAGCCAAGAGGGGACAGGGGGCCACGGCTACACCTTC. It specifies CASSQEGTGGHGYTF.

V and J are TRBV30 and TRBJ2-5; 12 bases are shared with TRBD1. Judging by the DNA end, TRBJ2-7 fits better; the J call may be wrong. This CDR3 contains 15 residues. Germline CDR1 reads GTSNPN; CDR2 reads SVGIG (reference sequence). CDR3 bases: TGTGCCTGGAGCACCGGGGGACAGGGGGCGTCCGAGCAGTACTTC. It encodes CAWSTGGQGASEQYF.

The rearrangement uses TRBV18 and TRBJ2-3, with D perhaps assigned TRBD1 or TRBD2 (5 bases each). V lost 4 bases, J lost 2 bases, and 16 bases lay in between. In germline, CDR1 is KGHSH, CDR2 LQKENI. CDR3 length equals 16 residues. As DNA, the CDR3 is TGTGCCAGCTCACTACTGCCGGGACCCGACACAGATACGCAGTATTTT. This encodes CASSLLPGPDTDTQYF. Based on the CDR3 plus reference TRBV18 and TRBJ2-3, the full variable domain is NAGVMQNPRHLVRRRGQEARLRCSPMKGHSHVYWYRQLPEEGLKFMVYLQKENIIDESGMPKERFSAEFPKEGPSILRIQQVVRGDSAAYFCASSLLPGPDTDTQYFGPGTRLTVL.

J is TRBJ1-2 and V is TRBV5-1, with D tentatively TRBD1 (6 bases). This CDR3 region has 17 residues. Trimming shortened V by 1 base and J by 4 bases, and 20 bases separated the two germline ends. Germline assignment: CDR1 SGHRS and CDR2 YFSETQ. This chain's CDR3 is CASSLFGPGALVYGYTF. As DNA, the CDR3 is TGCGCCAGCAGCTTGTTCGGTCCAGGGGCCCTTGTCTATGGCTACACCTTC.

On this clone itself: Distinct nucleotide sequences in the sample also encode this CDR3. The genes are TRBV2 and TRBJ2-7; the match to TRBD1 covers 7 bases. Germline V CDR1 and CDR2: SNHLY, FYNNEI. CDR3 length: 12 residues. Trimming removed 6 bases from V and 3 bases from J; junction bases left unmatched: 2. The CDR3 nucleotides read TGTGCCAGCAGAAACAGGGGCTACGAGCAGTACTTC. Its translation is CASRNRGYEQYF. The complete variable domain, with remaining parts taken from reference TRBV2 and TRBJ2-7, reads EPEVTQTPSHQVTQMGQEVILRCVPISNHLYFYWYRQILGQKVEFLVSFYNNEISEKSEIFDDQFSVERPDGSNFTLKIRSTKLEDSAMYFCASRNRGYEQYFGPGTRLTVT.

This clone was counted a few times. The chain recombines TRBV6-1 with TRBJ1-5; 8 bases agree with TRBD1. Germline trimming cut 10 bases from V and 1 base from J; bases unmatched to any gene: 6. The germline V gene encodes CDR1 MNHNS and CDR2 SASEGT. The CDR3 extends over 14 amino acids. CDR3 sequence: CATTGTGSNQPQHF. The CDR3 DNA follows: TGTGCCACAACCGGGACAGGAAGCAATCAGCCCCAGCATTTT.